A selection of T cell receptor beta chains follows, all from one sample in a study of blood T cells in healthy people across ages. TCRdb redid the calling of the 5' RACE reads with MiXCR, one entry per CDR3 protein. Of 250,000 to 300,000 distinct CDR3 sequences listed, roughly 27% are singletons. Sequenced material: blood. The receptors come from a woman aged 70-85 years in good health. CDR3s include the opening cysteine and the closing phenylalanine or tryptophan. Each record gives: D gene, J gene, clone size, V gene, CDR3 DNA, CDR3 protein. A D gene is named only where the DNA matches it firmly. Size values are once, few and many counts, or a class for expanded clones, and some rows have none.

d_call: TRBD1; j_call: TRBJ2-3; clone_size: .; v_call: TRBV28; cdr3_nt: TGTGCCAGCAGTCGGGACAGGGATGGAGGGAGCCCGAGCACAGATACGCAGTATTTT; cdr3_aa: CASSRDRDGGSPSTDTQYF
d_call: .; j_call: TRBJ2-2; clone_size: .; v_call: TRBV7-2; cdr3_nt: TGTGCCAGCAGCTTTAAGGCCACCGGGGAGCTGTTTTTT; cdr3_aa: CASSFKATGELFF
d_call: .; j_call: TRBJ2-5; clone_size: .; v_call: TRBV20-1; cdr3_nt: TGCAGTGCTAGAGCCAACAAAGAGACCCTGTACTTC; cdr3_aa: CSARANKETLYF
d_call: TRBD2; j_call: TRBJ2-1; clone_size: once; v_call: TRBV20-1; cdr3_nt: TGCAGTGCTAGAGAGAGGCTCCAGGGACTAGCGGTCAATGAGCAGTTCTTC; cdr3_aa: CSARERLQGLAVNEQFF
d_call: .; j_call: TRBJ2-3; clone_size: few; v_call: TRBV6-2/TRBV6-3; cdr3_nt: TGTGCCAGCAGTTACTCCCGGCAGAGGGCAGATACGCAGTATTTT; cdr3_aa: CASSYSRQRADTQYF
d_call: .; j_call: TRBJ2-7; clone_size: few; v_call: TRBV7-8; cdr3_nt: TGTGCCAGCAGCTTAGAGGGCACCTCTGGGTACGAGCAGTACTTC; cdr3_aa: CASSLEGTSGYEQYF
d_call: TRBD1; j_call: TRBJ2-3; clone_size: .; v_call: TRBV7-2; cdr3_nt: TGTGCCAGCAGCTTAGCGGGACAGACTCGCACAGATACGCAGTATTTT; cdr3_aa: CASSLAGQTRTDTQYF
d_call: .; j_call: TRBJ2-3; clone_size: .; v_call: TRBV6-6; cdr3_nt: TGTGCCAGCAGTTCCCATTTGGGCACAGATACGCAGTATTTT; cdr3_aa: CASSSHLGTDTQYF
d_call: .; j_call: TRBJ2-3; clone_size: .; v_call: TRBV20-1; cdr3_nt: TGCAGTGGAAAGGAGAGCACAGATACGCAGTATTTT; cdr3_aa: CSGKESTDTQYF
d_call: .; j_call: TRBJ2-3; clone_size: many; v_call: TRBV2; cdr3_nt: TGTGCCAGCAGTGTAATAGAACTTATGATATCAGATACGCAGTATTTT; cdr3_aa: CASSVIELMISDTQYF
d_call: TRBD1; j_call: TRBJ2-5; clone_size: .; v_call: TRBV28; cdr3_nt: TGTGCCAGCAGTGAACCGACAGGGACGGAGACCCAGTACTTC; cdr3_aa: CASSEPTGTETQYF
d_call: .; j_call: TRBJ2-1; clone_size: many; v_call: TRBV28; cdr3_nt: TGTGCCAGCAGTTTAGGGGGGTTGAGGGCCGATGAGCAGTTCTTC; cdr3_aa: CASSLGGLRADEQFF
d_call: .; j_call: TRBJ2-2; clone_size: few; v_call: TRBV29-1; cdr3_nt: TGCAGCGTTGAGGCCGGGAGTGCCGGGGAGCTGTTTTTT; cdr3_aa: CSVEAGSAGELFF
d_call: .; j_call: TRBJ2-7; clone_size: .; v_call: TRBV7-2; cdr3_nt: TGTGCCAGCAGCTCCCAAGGGGTAGGGTTCGAGAACGAGCAGTACTTC; cdr3_aa: CASSSQGVGFENEQYF
d_call: .; j_call: TRBJ2-1; clone_size: many; v_call: TRBV29-1; cdr3_nt: TGCAGCGTCTCGCCATTCACCAGGGAGCAGTTCTTC; cdr3_aa: CSVSPFTREQFF
d_call: TRBD2; j_call: TRBJ2-3; clone_size: few; v_call: TRBV18; cdr3_nt: TGTGCCAGCTCACCTCTAGCGGGAAGCACAGATACGCAGTATTTT; cdr3_aa: CASSPLAGSTDTQYF
d_call: .; j_call: TRBJ1-4; clone_size: .; v_call: TRBV7-2; cdr3_nt: TGTGCCAGCAGCCCCGGACGGAACAATGAAAAACTGTTTTTT; cdr3_aa: CASSPGRNNEKLFF
d_call: TRBD2; j_call: TRBJ2-7; clone_size: .; v_call: TRBV12-3/TRBV12-4; cdr3_nt: TGTGCCAGCAGCCCTCGGCGGGAGGGCCTAGGATACGAGCAGTACTTC; cdr3_aa: CASSPRREGLGYEQYF
d_call: .; j_call: TRBJ2-3; clone_size: .; v_call: TRBV13; cdr3_nt: TGTGCCAGCAGCCCCGGGTCGAAGAGCACAGATACGCAGTATTTT; cdr3_aa: CASSPGSKSTDTQYF
d_call: .; j_call: TRBJ2-2; clone_size: few; v_call: TRBV24-1; cdr3_nt: TGTGCCACCAGAAATTCAAGCGGGGAGCTGTTTTTT; cdr3_aa: CATRNSSGELFF
d_call: TRBD1; j_call: TRBJ2-1; clone_size: .; v_call: TRBV7-9; cdr3_nt: TGTGCCAGCATCAAATCCACGACAGGGAATACCTACAATGAGCAGTTCTTC; cdr3_aa: CASIKSTTGNTYNEQFF
d_call: .; j_call: TRBJ1-4; clone_size: many; v_call: TRBV2; cdr3_nt: TGTGCCAGCAAGAACAGGGCAACTAATGAAAAACTGTTTTTT; cdr3_aa: CASKNRATNEKLFF
d_call: TRBD1; j_call: TRBJ2-1; clone_size: .; v_call: TRBV19; cdr3_nt: TGTGCCAGCCGACAGGGTACCTACAATGAGCAGTTCTTC; cdr3_aa: CASRQGTYNEQFF
d_call: TRBD2; j_call: TRBJ2-7; clone_size: few; v_call: TRBV7-2; cdr3_nt: TGTGCCAGCAGCGTACGAGCGGGAGTGGGGGACGAGCAGTACTTC; cdr3_aa: CASSVRAGVGDEQYF
d_call: .; j_call: TRBJ2-5; clone_size: .; v_call: TRBV5-1; cdr3_nt: TGCGCCAGCAGCTCCGGGTCTGGAGAGACCCAGTACTTC; cdr3_aa: CASSSGSGETQYF
d_call: TRBD1; j_call: TRBJ1-1; clone_size: few; v_call: TRBV20-1; cdr3_nt: TGCAGTGCTCCGTCAGACAGGGTACGAACTGAAGCTTTCTTT; cdr3_aa: CSAPSDRVRTEAFF
d_call: TRBD1; j_call: TRBJ2-5; clone_size: .; v_call: TRBV29-1; cdr3_nt: TGCAGCGTTGAAGATTTCGGGGACAGGGCGGTTGGGACCCAGTACTTC; cdr3_aa: CSVEDFGDRAVGTQYF
d_call: TRBD1; j_call: TRBJ2-4; clone_size: .; v_call: TRBV5-6; cdr3_nt: TGTGCCAGCAACAGGGGTCGACTAGCCAAAAACATTCAGTACTTC; cdr3_aa: CASNRGRLAKNIQYF
d_call: TRBD2; j_call: TRBJ2-5; clone_size: many; v_call: TRBV7-2; cdr3_nt: TGTGCCAGCAGCTCAGCGGGACGGGGGGAGACCCAGTACTTC; cdr3_aa: CASSSAGRGETQYF
d_call: .; j_call: TRBJ1-5; clone_size: .; v_call: TRBV6-6; cdr3_nt: TGTGCCAGCGGTTGGGCCCGGCCCCAGCATTTT; cdr3_aa: CASGWARPQHF
d_call: .; j_call: TRBJ2-5; clone_size: few; v_call: TRBV9; cdr3_nt: TGTGCCAGCAGCCCCAATGAGGGGGGGAGGGAGACCCAGTACTTC; cdr3_aa: CASSPNEGGRETQYF
d_call: .; j_call: TRBJ2-2; clone_size: .; v_call: TRBV9; cdr3_nt: TGTGCCAGCAGCGTAGAAGGGGCTGACACCGGGGAGCTGTTTTTT; cdr3_aa: CASSVEGADTGELFF
d_call: TRBD1; j_call: TRBJ2-7; clone_size: few; v_call: TRBV4-3; cdr3_nt: TGCGCCAGCAGCCAAGATTTCACAGGGGGCTACGAGCAGTACTTC; cdr3_aa: CASSQDFTGGYEQYF
d_call: TRBD2; j_call: TRBJ2-3; clone_size: many; v_call: TRBV28; cdr3_nt: TGTGCCACCACTCCTAGCGGGAGCATAGATACGCAGTATTTT; cdr3_aa: CATTPSGSIDTQYF
d_call: TRBD2; j_call: TRBJ2-1; clone_size: few; v_call: TRBV5-1; cdr3_nt: TGCGCCAGCAGCTTGGGAGGGGCTAGCGGCACCTACAATGAGCAGTTCTTC; cdr3_aa: CASSLGGASGTYNEQFF
d_call: TRBD1; j_call: TRBJ2-6; clone_size: few; v_call: TRBV2; cdr3_nt: TGTGCCAGCAGGCTAGACAGGGGAAGCTCTGGGGCCAACGTCCTGACTTTC; cdr3_aa: CASRLDRGSSGANVLTF
d_call: .; j_call: TRBJ2-7; clone_size: .; v_call: TRBV20-1; cdr3_nt: TGCAGTGCTTCAGTCGGACAGAACTACGAGCAGTACTTC; cdr3_aa: CSASVGQNYEQYF
d_call: .; j_call: TRBJ2-5; clone_size: .; v_call: TRBV14; cdr3_nt: TGTGCCAGCAGCCTAATGAGGACAGCAGCGGGGGAGACCCAGTACTTC; cdr3_aa: CASSLMRTAAGETQYF
d_call: .; j_call: TRBJ2-1; clone_size: .; v_call: TRBV4-1; cdr3_nt: TGCGCCAGCAGCCAAGACCCCACAGGGCGGGGGCCGGGTGAGCAGTTCTTC; cdr3_aa: CASSQDPTGRGPGEQFF
d_call: TRBD2; j_call: TRBJ2-1; clone_size: few; v_call: TRBV7-9; cdr3_nt: TGTGCCAGATCTGCGGGGGAGAAGGGGAGTGAGCAGTTCTTC; cdr3_aa: CARSAGEKGSEQFF
d_call: TRBD1; j_call: TRBJ1-5; clone_size: .; v_call: TRBV5-1; cdr3_nt: TGCGCCAGCAGCTTTACAGGGGATCAGCCCCAGCATTTT; cdr3_aa: CASSFTGDQPQHF
d_call: .; j_call: TRBJ1-2; clone_size: few; v_call: TRBV6-6; cdr3_nt: TGTGCCAGCAGTTACAGCAATGGCTACACCTTC; cdr3_aa: CASSYSNGYTF
d_call: .; j_call: TRBJ2-1; clone_size: few; v_call: TRBV20-1; cdr3_nt: TGCAGTGCTAGAGATAGCCGAGTGGCAGGGGTCAATGAGCAGTTCTTC; cdr3_aa: CSARDSRVAGVNEQFF
d_call: .; j_call: TRBJ2-6; clone_size: .; v_call: TRBV7-2; cdr3_nt: TGTGCCAGCAGCTTAGGGGACATCATAGGGGGGGCCAACGTCCTGACTTTC; cdr3_aa: CASSLGDIIGGANVLTF
d_call: .; j_call: TRBJ1-1; clone_size: .; v_call: TRBV20-1; cdr3_nt: TGCAGCGCCAATGATGGGGGCAAGAACACTGAAGCTTTCTTT; cdr3_aa: CSANDGGKNTEAFF